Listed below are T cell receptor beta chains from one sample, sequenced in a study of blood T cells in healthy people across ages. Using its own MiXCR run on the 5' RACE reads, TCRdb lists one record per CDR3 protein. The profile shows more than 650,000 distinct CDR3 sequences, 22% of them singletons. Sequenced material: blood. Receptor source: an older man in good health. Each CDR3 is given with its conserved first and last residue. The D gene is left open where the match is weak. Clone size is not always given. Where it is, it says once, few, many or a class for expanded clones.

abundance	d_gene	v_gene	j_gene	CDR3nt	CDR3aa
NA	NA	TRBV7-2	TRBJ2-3	TGTGCCAGCAGCGGTGCCTCAGATACGCAGTATTTT	CASSGASDTQYF
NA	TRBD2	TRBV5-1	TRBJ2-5	TGCGCCAGCAGCCCAACCCTAGCGGACCAAGAGACCCAGTACTTC	CASSPTLADQETQYF
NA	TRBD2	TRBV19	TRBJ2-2	TGTGCCAGTAGTCCCCCGCTGGGGGGGATGAACACCGGGGAGCTGTTTTTT	CASSPPLGGMNTGELFF
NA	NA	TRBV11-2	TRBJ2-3	TGTGCCAGCAGCTCCGTTACCACAGATACGCAGTATTTT	CASSSVTTDTQYF
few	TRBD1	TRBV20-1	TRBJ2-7	TGCAGTGCGGCAAAGGGGACAGTTATAAACGAGCAGTACTTC	CSAAKGTVINEQYF
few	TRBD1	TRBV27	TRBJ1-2	TGTGCCAGCAGTTTATCAGCAGGGGGTCTTGGCTACACCTTC	CASSLSAGGLGYTF
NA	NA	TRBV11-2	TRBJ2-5	TGTGCCAGCAGCCAGCCTTGGGGGTACCAAGAGACCCAGTACTTC	CASSQPWGYQETQYF
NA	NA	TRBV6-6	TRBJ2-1	TGTGCCAGCAGTAGTACCGGGCAGCCGGGCAATGAGCAGTTCTTC	CASSSTGQPGNEQFF
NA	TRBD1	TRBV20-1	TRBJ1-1	TGCAGTGCTAGAGTTCTCCCGGGACAGGAAGCTTTCTTT	CSARVLPGQEAFF
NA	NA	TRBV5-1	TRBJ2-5	TGCGTCAGCAGCCTCACAGGGAAGCGAGAGACCCAGTACTTC	CVSSLTGKRETQYF
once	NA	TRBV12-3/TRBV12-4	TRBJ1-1	TGTGCCAGCAGTTATAATCCAATGAACACTGAAGCTTTCTTT	CASSYNPMNTEAFF
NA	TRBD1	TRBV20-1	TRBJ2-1	TGCAGTGCTCCTCATACAGGGGGCAATGAGCAGTTCTTC	CSAPHTGGNEQFF
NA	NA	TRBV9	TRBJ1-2	TGTGCCAGCAGCGAAGGGGGGTATAACTATGGCTACACCTTC	CASSEGGYNYGYTF
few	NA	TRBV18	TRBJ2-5	TGTGCCAGCTCACCCCCCGGCCTCCAAGAGACCCAGTACTTC	CASSPPGLQETQYF
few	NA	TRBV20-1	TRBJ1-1	TGCAGTGCTAAAACGGGACAGAACACTGAAGCTTTCTTT	CSAKTGQNTEAFF
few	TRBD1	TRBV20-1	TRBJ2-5	TGCAGTGCTAATTCTTGGCGGACAGGGGGCGTGGAGACCCAGTACTTC	CSANSWRTGGVETQYF